This record looks at one TCR beta chain sequence and its context. What this receptor recognizes is not known. Within one base of it there is no much larger clone, and no base qualities were kept. The CDR3 regions of human TCRbeta chains were subjected to immunosequencing. The authors processed their data as follows. Repertoire TCRs were matched against a reference library of SARS-CoV-2-specific TCRs generated with the MIRA antigen-specificity platform. Breadth was defined as the fraction of unique TCRs that were SARS-CoV-2-associated, and depth was defined as the fraction of total T cells that were SARS-CoV-2-associated. Using the MIRA data, each spike-specific TCR was assigned both to the spike region to which the TCR was reactive and to a CD4 or CD8 class. Log10-transformed breadth and depth values were compared by one-way ANOVA with Sidak's multiple comparisons tests. As stored in TCRdb, this immuneACCESS dataset retains in-frame rearrangements with V and J assigned. A fraction of the clones does not appear; measured against another copy, unresolved V genes explain less than half of the discrepancy, and the remainder lacks a known reason. V and J calls and clone size follow that table, whereas D and trimming were derived from the DNA. The sample includes about 120,000 clones, with about 86% observed a single time. The ten top clones hold around a tenth of the sample.

Taken from cysteine to phenylalanine, the CDR3 has 15 residues. Only CDR3 DNA is held: 45 bases, read in frame from base 1. Relative to germline, V is missing 5 bases and J is missing 2 bases, with 7 bases of the junction outside any gene match. Per the germline V gene (reference sequence), LGHDT is the CDR1 and YNNKEL is the CDR2. The time point label corresponds to: baseline before first vaccination. Samples from vaccinated people were obtained from the UK trials COV001 and COV002, which included a single-blind randomized controlled phase 2/3 trial of AZD1222 (ChAdOx1 nCoV-19) in healthy adults. For TCRbeta chain sequencing, PBMC samples from trial participants were taken at day 0 and at day 28 after the second dose. These data belong to a study of T cell responses to AZD1222 COVID-19 vaccine listed by TCRdb under 2021. For context, the study as a whole: AZD1222 recipients with second doses at about 4 weeks or about 12 weeks were pooled, because spike-specific TCR depth and breadth did not differ between schedules. Trial participants were enrolled by age into 18-55, 56-69 and 70-plus year subgroups, with roughly 150, 30 and 60 TCR-sequenced participants respectively. A total of 233 trial participants underwent TCR sequencing, of whom about 200 received two doses of AZD1222 and approximately 25 received two doses of the MenACWY control vaccine.

The investigation overall reported the following: After two AZD1222 doses, both the breadth and the depth of spike-specific TCRs were significantly higher than at day 0 and than in MenACWY recipients. Conclusions about previously exposed vaccinees were limited because only a handful of AZD1222 recipients were SARS-CoV-2 seropositive at baseline. Reportedly, close to half of the unique spike-specific TCRs recognized epitopes lying outside the regions that are mutated in the B.1.351 and B.1.1.7 variants. The whole spike protein was spanned by vaccine-associated CD4 TCRs, and dominant responses were seen in regions 160-218 and 743-854. The 56-69-year group was small, and its depth increase did not reach significance, likely because of low power. Because no day 14 peak-response samples were available, the repertoires could be characterized only after the peak T cell response. Participants were mostly white British, with more females than males. The authors suggested clonal diversity may have been underestimated.

The clonotype was recovered from an adult in good health. Sequenced here: peripheral blood, sampled on day 0 of AZD1222 vaccination. The rearrangement combines TRBV3-1 (or the pseudogene TRBV3-2) with TRBJ2-5; 8 bases in the middle match TRBD2. The DNA sequence is as follows: TGTGCCAGCAGCATTAGCGGGGTGATTCAAGAGACCCAGTACTTC. Its coded protein is CASSISGVIQETQYF.